Detailed here is one T cell receptor (beta chain). This entry comes from a study of blood T cell repertoires in COVID-19. Original processing methods: Cell counts per sample came from amplifying reference gene primers. TCRdb's copy holds only in-frame clones and misses some; the assay was immunoSEQ multiplex PCR. For V, J and clone size, that table is used; D and trimming come from the DNA. The sample yields about 130,000 clones, about four fifths seen once. V lost 1 base and J lost 10, with 14 bases in between. CDR3 size: 15 residues. CDR1 and CDR2 (germline): LGHDT, YNNKEL (reference sequence). The receptor comes from a man aged 40-49 years with active or convalescent COVID-19. The sequencing sample was made of peripheral blood. The rearrangement joins TRBV3-1 (or the pseudogene TRBV3-2) to TRBJ1-6; TRBD1 might be the D (6 bases). CDR3 coding DNA: TGTGCCAGCAGCCAAGGCGGGGGCCAAGCCTCACCCCTCCACTTT. It is translated as CASSQGGGQASPLHF.